The clone carrying this T cell receptor beta chain was seen more than once but under ten times. Its specificity is unknown. The sample belongs to a study of beta chain features in type 1 diabetes. At the level of the study: Cell yields, gender and age were comparable in patients and healthy donors.

General study results and limits: Type 1 diabetes patients had TCRB CDR3s that were shorter (moderately but significantly so) in all four CD4+ subsets. Type 1 diabetes patients had fewer VDJ junction insertions and more deletions.

The CDR3 extends over 16 amino acids. V lost 4 bases and J 1 base, leaving 13 bases between the germline ends. CDR1 is KGHSH, CDR2 LQKENI, per germline. cDNA synthesis used the whole RNA isolate, giving expressed TCRB sequences. Method: immunoSEQ multiplex PCR; TCRdb's copy keeps in-frame clones and lacks some. The repertoire holds fewer than 450,000 clones, with roughly 12% as singletons. The chain joins TRBV18 to TRBJ1-4, with a weak D call TRBD1 (6 bases). Sequenced sample: naive CD4+ T cells from blood. The receptor comes from a woman between 18 and 29 years old with type 1 diabetes. CDR3 sequence reads: CASSLGQPQTNEKLFF. The CDR3 DNA sequence: TGTGCCAGCTCACTTGGACAGCCTCAAACTAATGAAAAACTGTTTTTT.